This T cell receptor (beta chain) appears in the sequencing data of a study of T cell repertoires and HLA-DP antigens. The wider study: CD4+ T cells were cocultured with HeLa cells expressing HLA-DP.

Some clones are missing from TCRdb's copy, which holds only in-frame ones; the method was immunoSEQ multiplex PCR. The sample has some 89,000 clones; roughly 86% are singletons. This clone was observed once. Its antigen is not known. Untouched CD4+ T cells were isolated by negative selection, averaging about 98% purity. Input material: CD4+ T cells from PBMCs. The receptor was isolated from a man aged 50-60 years in good health and CMV-seronegative.

The CDR3 coding sequence is TGTGCCAGCTCACCAGGGTATAGGAATGAGCAGTTCTTC. Protein: CASSPGYRNEQFF. V usage is TRBV18 and J usage is TRBJ2-1, with D uncertain. V was trimmed by 2 bases and J by 7 bases, leaving 9 bases between them. The CDR3 sequence is 13 residues long. Germline loops: CDR1 KGHSH, CDR2 LQKENI.